These T cell receptor beta chains were read from a single sample in a study of blood T cell repertoires in COVID-19. Profiling relied on immunoSEQ multiplex PCR, and the TCRdb table lists in-frame clones only, not all of them. The sample holds hundreds of thousands of clones, approximately 81% seen once. The sample was peripheral blood. The source is a woman aged 80 or older with active or convalescent COVID-19. The CDR3 runs from the conserved cysteine through the conserved F or W. A D gene is named only where the DNA matches it firmly. The listing skips clone size in some rows; elsewhere it reads once, few, many or a size class.

D gene	J gene	clone size	V gene	CDR3 DNA	CDR3 protein
-	TRBJ2-7	-	TRBV6-5	TGTGCCAGCAGCCCAAGACTAACCTCCTACGAGCAGTACTTC	CASSPRLTSYEQYF
-	TRBJ1-1	-	TRBV6-5	TGTGCCAGCAGGGAGGACGGACGTTTCGCTGAAGCTTTCTTT	CASREDGRFAEAFF
-	TRBJ1-5	-	TRBV27	TGTGCCAGCAGTTTCCCTGTCGGACAGAATAGCAATCAGCCCCAGCATTTT	CASSFPVGQNSNQPQHF
TRBD2	TRBJ2-1	-	TRBV18	TGTGCCAGCTCAAGACTAGCGGGAGGGGATGAGCAGTTCTTC	CASSRLAGGDEQFF
TRBD1	TRBJ2-1	-	TRBV7-9	TGTGCCAGCAGCCCTCTCCCGGGACAGGCTCCCTCCTACAATGAGCAGTTCTTC	CASSPLPGQAPSYNEQFF
TRBD2	TRBJ2-1	-	TRBV4-1	TGCGCCAGCAGCCAAGATTATCGGGTGACTAGCGGGAGCAATGAGCAGTTCTTC	CASSQDYRVTSGSNEQFF
TRBD1	TRBJ2-7	-	TRBV6-5	TGTGCCAGCACACGGAGGGACAGGGCCTACGAGCAGTACTTC	CASTRRDRAYEQYF
TRBD1	TRBJ2-3	-	TRBV4-2	TGTGCCAGCAGCCAAAAGACAGGGGCCACAGATACGCAGTATTTT	CASSQKTGATDTQYF
TRBD1	TRBJ1-5	-	TRBV7-8	TGTGCCAGCAGCGCCGGGACAGATAGCAATCAGCCCCAGCATTTT	CASSAGTDSNQPQHF
-	TRBJ2-6	-	TRBV12-5	TGTGCTAGTTCTAATTCGGGGGCTGGGGCCAACGTCCTGACTTTC	CASSNSGAGANVLTF
-	TRBJ2-7	few	TRBV6-2/TRBV6-3	TGTGCCAGCAGTTCAAACTACGAGCAGTACTTC	CASSSNYEQYF
TRBD2	TRBJ2-3	-	TRBV5-1	TGCGCCAGCAGCTCGACGGGAGGGAGCTTAGCAGATACGCAGTATTTT	CASSSTGGSLADTQYF
-	TRBJ2-2	-	TRBV25-1	TGTGCCAGCAGTGACCCGACGGGCACCGGGGAGCTGTTTTTT	CASSDPTGTGELFF
TRBD1	TRBJ1-2	-	TRBV5-6	TGTGCCAGCATCCGCCGGGACAGGGACCCCTATGGCTACACCTTC	CASIRRDRDPYGYTF
TRBD1	TRBJ1-1	-	TRBV10-3	TGTGCCATCAGTCAGGACAGGGGTACTGAAGCTTTCTTT	CAISQDRGTEAFF
-	TRBJ1-2	-	TRBV7-2	TGTGCCAGCAGCTTTGACAGGAGTAGCTATGGCTACACCTTC	CASSFDRSSYGYTF
TRBD2	TRBJ2-5	-	TRBV7-9	TGTGCCAGCAGCACGAGACTAGCGGGGGCCTTATTAGAGACCCAGTACTTC	CASSTRLAGALLETQYF
TRBD2	TRBJ2-7	-	TRBV5-4	TGTGCCAGCAGCTTGGTGGGAGGGGACGACGAGCAGTACTTC	CASSLVGGDDEQYF
-	TRBJ2-5	-	TRBV7-3	TGTGCCAGCAGCTCACAGGGGAGGGAGACCCAGTACTTC	CASSSQGRETQYF
-	TRBJ1-6	-	TRBV7-9	TGTGCCAGCAGCTGGGGACAACATAATTCACCCCTCCACTTT	CASSWGQHNSPLHF
-	TRBJ1-6	-	TRBV25-1	TGTGCCAGCAGTGGGGGCAATTCACCCCTCCACTTT	CASSGGNSPLHF
-	TRBJ2-7	-	TRBV6-2/TRBV6-3	TGTGCCAGCAGTTCGCAGGGGTTTGGGTCCTACGAGCAGTACTTC	CASSSQGFGSYEQYF
-	TRBJ1-6	-	TRBV18	TGTGCCAGCTCTCAGGGGTCGGAATCACCCCTCCACTTT	CASSQGSESPLHF
-	TRBJ1-1	-	TRBV19	TGTGCCAGTAGTTCAGGGATATTGAACACTGAAGCTTTCTTT	CASSSGILNTEAFF
TRBD1	TRBJ2-7	-	TRBV9	TGTGCCAGCAGTCGACAGGGGGCCACCTACGAGCAGTACTTC	CASSRQGATYEQYF
TRBD2	TRBJ2-7	-	TRBV30	TGTGCCTGGAGCCTCCTTCTAGCGGGAGGGCCGTACGAGCAGTACTTC	CAWSLLLAGGPYEQYF
TRBD2	TRBJ2-2	-	TRBV10-3	TGTGCCATCAGTGATTCCGGGACTAGCGGGAGGGCTGGCGGGGAGCTGTTTTTT	CAISDSGTSGRAGGELFF
-	TRBJ1-5	-	TRBV3-1/TRBV3-2	TGTGCCAGCAGCCAAGATCAGGGACTCCAGCATTTT	CASSQDQGLQHF
-	TRBJ2-2	-	TRBV9	TGTGCCAGCAGCCCCAGAGGACAGACAGAGCTGTTTTTT	CASSPRGQTELFF
TRBD2	TRBJ2-3	once	TRBV5-1	TGCGCCAGCAGCTTGGTGGCTAGCGGGAGTGGTACAGATACGCAGTATTTT	CASSLVASGSGTDTQYF
TRBD2	TRBJ2-7	-	TRBV7-8	TGTGCCAGCAGCTTAGGACTAGCAAAGTACTTC	CASSLGLAKYF
-	TRBJ2-7	-	TRBV28	TGTGCCAGCAGTTTACCTCCGGGATCCGAGCAGTACTTC	CASSLPPGSEQYF
TRBD2	TRBJ2-3	-	TRBV5-1	TGCGCCAGCAGCAGGACTAGCGCAACAGATACGCAGTATTTT	CASSRTSATDTQYF
-	TRBJ2-5	-	TRBV28	TGTGCCAGCAGGCGGACAGAACAAGAGACCCAGTACTTC	CASRRTEQETQYF
TRBD1	TRBJ2-1	-	TRBV6-2/TRBV6-3	TGTGCCAGCAGTTACCGTCGCGGACAGGGGGGAAGTGCGACAAATGAGCAGTTCTTC	CASSYRRGQGGSATNEQFF
-	TRBJ1-2	-	TRBV29-1	TGCAGCGTTGGGGGGGAAGGAGGGAGTTCTAACTATGGCTACACCTTC	CSVGGEGGSSNYGYTF
TRBD1	TRBJ2-5	-	TRBV18	TGTGCCAGCTCACTACGGGACAGCCAAGAGACCCAGTACTTC	CASSLRDSQETQYF
TRBD1	TRBJ1-2	-	TRBV11-3	TGTGCCAGCAGCAACAGGGGTGACGGCTACACCTTC	CASSNRGDGYTF
TRBD1	TRBJ1-6	-	TRBV11-3	TGTGCCAGCAGCTTCCAGGACAGGGGGGATTCACCCCTCCACTTT	CASSFQDRGDSPLHF
-	TRBJ2-7	-	TRBV2	TGTGCCAGCAGTGAGGGCCCCTACGAGCAGTACTTC	CASSEGPYEQYF
-	TRBJ2-1	-	TRBV29-1	TGCAGCGTTGCACGTCTCGGGGGTGTGACGGATGAGCAGTTCTTC	CSVARLGGVTDEQFF
TRBD1	TRBJ2-7	once	TRBV7-9	TGTGCCAGCAGCTTACGCCTGAGGACAGGGAACGAGCAGTACTTC	CASSLRLRTGNEQYF
-	TRBJ1-6	-	TRBV5-1	TGCGCCAGCAGCAAGGGAGATAATTCACCCCTCCACTTT	CASSKGDNSPLHF
TRBD1	TRBJ1-2	-	TRBV5-6	TGTGCCAGCAGAAAGACAGGGGGCAACTATGGCTACACCTTC	CASRKTGGNYGYTF
-	TRBJ1-1	-	TRBV3-1/TRBV3-2	TGTGCCAGCAGCCCCTTTGCAAGGAGCGGGAACACTGAAGCTTTCTTT	CASSPFARSGNTEAFF
TRBD1	TRBJ2-5	-	TRBV19	TGTGCCAGTAGACGACAGGGCCTCCGGGAGACCCAGTACTTC	CASRRQGLRETQYF
TRBD1	TRBJ1-2	once	TRBV27	TGTGCCAGCAGCTTCCGGGACAGGGGAGGTAGAGGCTACACCTTC	CASSFRDRGGRGYTF
-	TRBJ2-1	-	TRBV2	TGTGCCAGCCTAGACTACGGGACTCAAAACAATGAGCAGTTCTTC	CASLDYGTQNNEQFF
-	TRBJ1-3	-	TRBV5-4	TGTGCCAGCAGCTCCTCAGGGGCGTTGGGTGGAAACACCATATATTTT	CASSSSGALGGNTIYF
-	TRBJ2-6	once	TRBV5-1	TGCGCCAGCAGCCCGTCCTCTGGGGCCAACGTCCTGACTTTC	CASSPSSGANVLTF
-	TRBJ1-5	-	TRBV6-5	TGTGCCAGCAGTTACGGTACAGGGTATCAGCCCCAGCATTTT	CASSYGTGYQPQHF
-	TRBJ1-4	-	TRBV28	TGTGCCAGCAGTCCTCCCTCTGACAGGCTACTGTTTTTT	CASSPPSDRLLFF
-	TRBJ2-2	-	TRBV18	TGTGCCAGCTCACCGGTGCGAACCGGGGAGCTGTTTTTT	CASSPVRTGELFF
-	TRBJ2-1	-	TRBV7-9	TGTGCCAGCAGCTTAGAGCTAGCCCGGAAGTTCTTC	CASSLELARKFF
TRBD1	TRBJ1-2	-	TRBV2	TGTGCCAGCAGAGAATCCGGGACAGAGAACTATGGCTACACCTTC	CASRESGTENYGYTF
-	TRBJ1-6	-	TRBV7-9	TGTGCCAGCAGCTTGGAGGGCCCAAATTCACCCCTCCACTTT	CASSLEGPNSPLHF
TRBD2	TRBJ2-5	-	TRBV24-1	TGTGCCACCAGTGAGGGAGGCGGGAGAAAAGAGACCCAGTACTTC	CATSEGGGRKETQYF